One sample yielded the 2 T cell receptor beta chains listed below, sequenced in a study of molecular identifiers for immune sequencing clone quantification. TCRdb reprocessed the PCR reads with MiXCR, giving one entry per CDR3 protein. The sample gives 45,000 to 55,000 distinct CDR3 sequences, just over 35% of which show up once; about 3.8% is in the top ten. Material for sequencing was naive CD8+ T cells from blood, with Jurkat cell RNA spiked in. Subset specified: FACS-sorted CD8+CD4-CCR7+CD45RA+ naive T cells. The receptors were gathered from a human donor in good health. Some libraries in this study had Jurkat cell RNA spiked in.

The V call is TRBV28, the J call TRBJ1-5, with 8 bases identical to TRBD1. The CDR3 has 16 residues. Germline V gives CDR1 MDHEN, CDR2 SYDVKM. V lost 3 bases, J lost 4 bases, and 8 bases stayed unmatched. CDR3: CASSFGTGYRNQPQHF. For the CDR3, the DNA is TGTGCCAGCAGTTTCGGGACAGGTTATCGAAATCAGCCCCAGCATTTT. Full variable domain (remainder filled in from reference TRBV28 and TRBJ1-5): DVKVTQSSRYLVKRTGEKVFLECVQDMDHENMFWYRQDPGLGLRLIYFSYDVKMKEKGDIPEGYSVSREKKERFSLILESASTNQTSMYLCASSFGTGYRNQPQHFGDGTRLSIL.

The chain links TRBV28 to TRBJ2-3; either TRBD1 or TRBD2 may fit D (5 bases each). Trimming shortened V by 5 bases and J by 4 bases, and 19 bases separated the two germline ends. Germline CDR1 is MDHEN and CDR2 is SYDVKM. This CDR3 is built from 16 residues. CDR3 nucleotide sequence: TGTGCCAGCAGTGATCCGATCCCGGGACGCTCAGATACGCAGTATTTT. Translation gives CASSDPIPGRSDTQYF.